The 28 T cell receptor beta chains given below trace back to one sample, sequenced in a study of cytomegalovirus exposure and HLA in healthy donors. 13 Jbeta primers and 60 Vbeta primers were used for the PCR. The repertoire was sequenced with immunoSEQ multiplex PCR; TCRdb's copy has only in-frame clones and lacks some. The table records about 78,000 clones, approximately 88% of them present only once. The sample comprised PBMCs. Receptors originate from a woman between 50 and 59 years old in good health and CMV-seronegative.

The CDR3 spells CASSPSSGAHRELFF. DNA for the CDR3: TGTGCCAGCAGCCCTTCTAGCGGGGCCCACCGGGAGCTGTTTTTT. This chain uses TRBV7-8 with TRBJ2-2, with 9 bases identical to TRBD2. The CDR3 length is 15 residues. V trimming: 5 bases; J trimming: 9 bases; junction bases outside the gene matches: 10. Germline loops: CDR1 SGHVS, CDR2 FQNEAQ.

V gene TRBV4-2 combines with J gene TRBJ1-2; 7 bases agree with TRBD1. CDR1 and CDR2 from the germline V gene are LGHNA and YNFKEQ. The CDR3 consists of 16 residues. The junction had 13 bases not matched to a gene; V was cut back by 3 bases and J by 6 bases. CDR3 in DNA: TGTGCCAGCAGCCACCCCGGAGGGGCAGGGGGAGATGGCTACACCTTC. This sequence encodes CASSHPGGAGGDGYTF.

V usage is TRBV5-1 and J usage is TRBJ2-1; 8 bases are shared with TRBD2. After removal of 4 bases from V and 4 bases from J, the junction contained 10 bases not matched to a gene. CDR1 is SGHRS and CDR2 is YFSETQ in the germline V gene. This CDR3 comprises 16 residues. This CDR3 reads CASSMNHGGGYNEQFF. The CDR3 nucleotides read TGCGCCAGCAGCATGAATCACGGCGGGGGGTACAATGAGCAGTTCTTC.

The rearrangement joins TRBV18 to TRBJ1-1, with D perhaps TRBD1 (6 bases). The CDR3 runs to 15 residues. Germline CDR1 and CDR2: KGHSH and LQKENI. Trimming took off 4 bases at V and 1 base at J, with 13 bases between the two ends. Here the CDR3 reads CASSRTGTKNTEAFF. In DNA, the CDR3 is TGTGCCAGCTCACGAACCGGGACAAAGAACACTGAAGCTTTCTTT.

This clone was observed a few times. The genes are TRBV5-6 and TRBJ1-2, with D tentatively TRBD1 (6 bases). This CDR3 is 15 amino acids long. Per the germline V gene, CDR1 is SGHDT and CDR2 is YYEEEE. Trimming took 0 bases from V and 3 from J, leaving 12 bases between them. This CDR3 reads CASSLDRVSDYGYTF. The CDR3 nucleotides are TGTGCCAGCAGCTTGGACAGGGTCTCTGACTATGGCTACACCTTC.

This chain joins TRBV7-9 and TRBJ2-2; 9 bases map to TRBD1. This CDR3 has 15 residues. From germline, CDR1 is SEHNR and CDR2 FQNEAQ (reference sequence). The V gene end was trimmed by 6 bases and the J gene end by 3 bases; junction bases not matched to a gene: 5. CDR3 coding DNA: TGTGCCAGCAGGCCGGGACAGGGAGACACCGGGGAGCTGTTTTTT. Encoded protein: CASRPGQGDTGELFF.

The chain is built from TRBV5-5 and TRBJ2-5; 8 nucleotides agree with TRBD2. V lost 0 bases to trimming and J lost 5 bases; unmatched junction nucleotides: 6. Germline V gene data show CDR1 as SGHKS and CDR2 as YYEKEE (reference sequence). The CDR3 covers 15 residues. CDR3 in DNA: TGTGCCAGCAGCTTGGCACTAGCGGAGGGTGAGACCCAGTACTTC. Translated, it gives CASSLALAEGETQYF.

V usage is TRBV4-2 and J usage is TRBJ2-1; 9 nucleotides match TRBD2. Germline loops: CDR1 LGHNA, CDR2 YNFKEQ. With V trimmed by 1 base and J by 4 bases, 5 bases remained unmatched. The CDR3 totals 16 residues. The CDR3 bases are TGTGCCAGCAGCCAAGTTACTAGCGGGCCTTACAATGAGCAGTTCTTC. It yields the protein CASSQVTSGPYNEQFF.

This clone showed up just a few times. The chain carries TRBV11-2 and TRBJ2-5, with 12 positions matching TRBD2. V was clipped by 4 bases and J by 1 base; unmatched bases: 1. Germline V CDR1 and CDR2: SGHAT, FQNNGV. The CDR3 sequence is 15 residues long. As DNA, the CDR3 is TGTGCCAGCAGCTCGGGACTAGCGGGCCAAGAGACCCAGTACTTC. This translates into CASSSGLAGQETQYF.

This clone was recorded a few times. This sequence joins TRBV28 and TRBJ2-7; 7 bases are a match to TRBD2. J lost 4 bases, V lost 5 bases, and 20 bases had no gene match. Germline loops: CDR1 MDHEN, CDR2 SYDVKM. The CDR3 runs to 18 residues. CDR3 sequence: CASSPRGVGEGRSYEQYF. DNA of the CDR3: TGTGCCAGCAGTCCTCGGGGTGTTGGGGAGGGAAGGTCGTACGAGCAGTACTTC.

V and J are TRBV5-1 and TRBJ2-6; perhaps TRBD2 as D (6 bases). The V end lost 4 bases, the J end lost 1 base, and 12 bases lay between the germline ends. The CDR3 is made up of 16 amino acids. CDR1 and CDR2 (germline): SGHRS, YFSETQ. The CDR3 DNA sequence: TGCGCCAGCAGCCATGGCGGGGTTTCTGGGGCCAACGTCCTGACTTTC. Amino acid sequence: CASSHGGVSGANVLTF.

V gene TRBV5-1 combines with J gene TRBJ2-5; D gene unclear. This CDR3 is 14 amino acids long. Deletions cut 0 bases from V and 2 bases from J, with 8 bases between. CDR1 SGHRS and CDR2 YFSETQ come from the germline V gene. The CDR3 is CASSLGGSQETQYF. CDR3 DNA: TGCGCCAGCAGCTTGGGAGGCAGTCAAGAGACCCAGTACTTC.

This sequence joins TRBV5-1 and TRBJ1-2; perhaps TRBD1 as D (6 bases). The V and J ends lost 5 bases and 4 bases respectively, with 18 bases between them. Germline values: CDR1 SGHRS, CDR2 YFSETQ. The CDR3 runs 15 residues. This chain's CDR3 is CASSSAPTGSYGYTF. Written as DNA, the CDR3 is TGCGCCAGCAGTTCTGCCCCCACAGGGAGCTATGGCTACACCTTC.

The chain links TRBV18 to TRBJ2-7, with 7 bases that match TRBD2. The CDR3 spans 15 residues. With V trimmed by 3 bases and J by 6 bases, 11 bases remained unmatched. The V gene's germline CDR1 is KGHSH and CDR2 LQKENI. Written as DNA, the CDR3 is TGTGCCAGCTCACCTTTAGACGACCCGGGAGGCGAGCAGTACTTC. Its protein is CASSPLDDPGGEQYF.

The chain has TRBV6-5 and TRBJ1-2; 7 nucleotides match TRBD1. Germline assignment: CDR1 MNHEY and CDR2 SVGAGI. The CDR3 is 13 residues long. Trimming at V came to 10 bases and at J to 6 bases, leaving 11 bases not matched to a gene. CDR3 residues: CAIRRGQGDGYTF. The CDR3 bases are TGTGCCATCCGCCGGGGCCAGGGGGATGGCTACACCTTC.

The chain couples TRBV5-1 to TRBJ2-1; TRBD1 matches at 7 bases. This CDR3 has 15 residues. Germline V gene sequence: CDR1 SGHRS, CDR2 YFSETQ. Germline trimming cut 2 bases from V and 0 bases from J; bases unmatched to any gene: 2. The CDR3 nucleotides are TGCGCCAGCAGCTTAGGGGGCAGCTCCTACAATGAGCAGTTCTTC. This gives the protein CASSLGGSSYNEQFF.

V usage is TRBV4-2 and J usage is TRBJ2-5; possibly TRBD1 for D (6 bases). Trimming cost V 5 bases and J 2 bases, with 15 bases left between them. The germline V gene has CDR1 LGHNA and CDR2 YNFKEQ. This CDR3 has 15 residues. CDR3 in DNA: TGTGCCAGCAGCGAATACAGGGATACACAAGAGACCCAGTACTTC. Translated: CASSEYRDTQETQYF.

CDR3 DNA sequence: TGCGCCAGCAGCCCCCAAGGGACTAGCGGGGGGCCTTCCTACAATGAGCAGTTCTTC. Translation: CASSPQGTSGGPSYNEQFF. The chain joins TRBV5-1 to TRBJ2-1, with TRBD2 matching 15 bases. Germline assignment: CDR1 SGHRS and CDR2 YFSETQ. With V trimmed by 4 bases and J by 1 base, 9 bases remained unmatched. This CDR3 spans 19 amino acids.

The chain is built from TRBV27 and TRBJ2-7; 7 bases fit TRBD1. This CDR3 is built from 14 residues. Germline V CDR1 and CDR2: MNHEY, SMNVEV (reference sequence). After removal of 6 bases from V and 6 bases from J, the junction contained 11 bases not matched to a gene. The CDR3 protein is CASSPGTVGREQYF. The CDR3 region has the DNA TGTGCCAGCAGCCCCGGGACAGTGGGGCGCGAGCAGTACTTC.

The chain has TRBV7-8 and TRBJ1-2, with a possible D match to TRBD1 (6 bases). Germline lookup yields CDR1 SGHVS and CDR2 FQNEAQ. CDR3 length: 13 amino acids. V gave up 0 bases and J gave up 4 bases, with 6 bases separating them. CDR3 residues: CASSLARGYGYTF. CDR3 in DNA: TGTGCCAGCAGCTTAGCCAGGGGCTATGGCTACACCTTC.

The chain is built from TRBV5-1 and TRBJ1-4; D perhaps matches TRBD1 (5 bases). Trimming took 4 bases from V and 8 from J, leaving 12 bases between them. Germline V CDR1 and CDR2: SGHRS, YFSETQ. The CDR3 has 13 amino acids. CDR3 amino acids: CASSVGGREKLFF. As DNA, the CDR3 is TGCGCCAGCAGCGTCGGGGGGAGAGAAAAACTGTTTTTT.

This sequence joins TRBV7-9 and TRBJ2-5; D perhaps matches TRBD1 (6 bases). CDR3 size: 17 residues. CDR1 and CDR2 from the germline V gene are SEHNR and FQNEAQ (reference sequence). With 5 bases removed from V and 3 bases from J, the gap between germline ends came to 22 bases. For the CDR3, the DNA is TGTGCCAGCAGCACGCGGACGCCGGGACAAAGAAAAGAGACCCAGTACTTC. This gives the protein CASSTRTPGQRKETQYF.

This clone was found once. CDR3 sequence (DNA): TGTGCCAGCAGCGGTAGTTGGGGTGGGGCACACGATACGCAGTATTTT. Residues: CASSGSWGGAHDTQYF. The chain recombines TRBV9 with TRBJ2-3; possible D gene TRBD1, 5 bases. V lost 3 bases and J lost 6, with 20 bases in between. CDR3 length: 16 amino acids. Germline V gene sequence: CDR1 SGDLS, CDR2 YYNGEE.

The chain is built from TRBV5-4 and TRBJ2-5, with D tentatively TRBD1 (6 bases). The length of the CDR3 is 14 residues. The ends were cut back, 4 bases at V and 2 bases at J, with 12 bases in the middle. Germline-derived CDR1 and CDR2 are SGHNT and YYREEE (reference sequence). The chain's CDR3 is CASSPGTKQETQYF. In DNA, the CDR3 is TGTGCCAGCAGCCCGGGGACAAAACAAGAGACCCAGTACTTC. Full variable domain (outside the CDR3, taken from reference TRBV5-4 and TRBJ2-5): ETGVTQSPTHLIKTRGQQVTLRCSSQSGHNTVSWYQQALGQGPQFIFQYYREEENGRGNFPPRFSGLQFPNYSSELNVNALELDDSALYLCASSPGTKQETQYFGPGTRLLVL.

J is TRBJ2-1 and V is TRBV5-1, with 8 nucleotides matching TRBD1. Germline CDR1 and CDR2: SGHRS and YFSETQ. Trimming cost V 3 bases and J 3 bases; bases outside gene matches: 14. This CDR3 is built from 18 residues. The CDR3 reads CASSYPRGRPPVYNEQFF. CDR3 coding DNA: TGCGCCAGCAGCTACCCCAGGGGGCGGCCACCAGTCTACAATGAGCAGTTCTTC.

The CDR3 DNA sequence: TGTGCCAGCAGTCGGATGGGGGGGGGCACTGAAGCTTTCTTT. Amino acids: CASSRMGGGTEAFF. V gene TRBV6-5 combines with J gene TRBJ1-1; D possibly corresponds to TRBD1 (5 bases). The CDR3 has 14 residues. Germline CDR1 reads MNHEY; CDR2 reads SVGAGI. V gave up 5 bases and J gave up 4 bases, with 14 bases separating them.

The chain combines TRBV29-1 with TRBJ1-2; TRBD1 matches at 7 bases. J was trimmed by 7 bases and V by 4 bases; bases with no gene match: 0. CDR1 and CDR2 from the germline V gene are SQVTM and ANQGSEA. The CDR3 is 10 residues long. The CDR3 DNA reads as TGCAGCGTTGGGGACAGTGGCTACACCTTC. It codes for CSVGDSGYTF.

The gene calls are TRBV27 and TRBJ2-1, with D unresolved. This CDR3 is 13 amino acids long. V lost 4 bases, J lost 7 bases, and 11 bases lay in between. Per germline, CDR1 MNHEY and CDR2 SMNVEV (reference sequence). CDR3 protein: CASSYGLSNEQFF. The CDR3 DNA reads as TGTGCCAGCAGTTATGGTCTGAGTAATGAGCAGTTCTTC.